Each of the 23 T cell receptor beta chains below was sequenced from the same sample in a study of T cells in Graves' hyperthyroidism and ophthalmopathy. RNA transcripts were the template for amplifying TCR beta CDR3 regions. First-round RT-PCR targeting the TCR CDR3 was performed with the HTBI primer set. TCRdb called the multiplex PCR reads again in MiXCR, with one record for every CDR3 protein. The sample has about 500,000 distinct CDR3 sequences; more than 15% are singletons. Sequences were obtained from blood. The receptors originated from a woman aged 18-29 years with Graves' ophthalmopathy.

This clonotype was detected ten times or more. The chain is built from TRBV7-3 and TRBJ2-1; TRBD2 matches at 8 bases. CDR1 is SGHTA and CDR2 is FQGTGA in the germline V gene. CDR3 length: 14 amino acids. V trimming: 8 bases; J trimming: 5 bases; junction bases outside the gene matches: 8. CDR3 nucleotide sequence: TGTGCCAGCGCGGGACTAGGGGCCAACAATGAGCAGTTCTTC. As protein: CASAGLGANNEQFF.

This clonotype was picked up many times. The V gene is TRBV28, the J gene TRBJ1-5; D unclear. Germline CDR1 reads MDHEN; CDR2 reads SYDVKM. V lost 0 bases and J lost 1, with 13 bases in between. There are 17 residues in the CDR3. The CDR3 DNA reads TGTGCCAGCAGTTTATGGACTTTGTCAGCGAGCAATCAGCCCCAGCATTTT. Translation: CASSLWTLSASNQPQHF.

There are many counts of this clonotype. The chain employs TRBV6-1 and TRBJ1-1; D remains unclear. Trimming took 3 bases from V and 8 from J, leaving 7 bases between them. CDR1 MNHNS and CDR2 SASEGT come from the germline V gene. The CDR3 is made up of 11 amino acids. The CDR3 DNA follows: TGTGCCAGCAGTGACTTAGGAGAAGCTTTCTTT. Translated, it gives CASSDLGEAFF.

The CDR3 bases are TGCGCCAGCAGCTTGGACGGCCAAGGAACCGGGGAGCTGTTTTTT. Translated: CASSLDGQGTGELFF. The genes are TRBV5-1 and TRBJ2-2, with D hard to call. The germline V and J ends were trimmed by 0 bases and 5 bases, with 11 bases remaining between them. CDR1 and CDR2 from the germline V gene are SGHRS and YFSETQ. The CDR3 spans 15 residues.

V is TRBV27 and J is TRBJ1-2; no clear D gene. The V gene lost 6 bases and the J gene lost 6 bases, with 20 bases spanning the gap. CDR1 is MNHEY, CDR2 SMNVEV, per germline (reference sequence). CDR3 length: 15 residues. CDR3 region: CASRTNGRHTHGYTF. CDR3 sequence (DNA): TGTGCCAGCAGGACCAACGGGAGACATACGCATGGCTACACCTTC.

This clonotype appeared many times. The chain uses TRBV10-3 and TRBJ1-1, with a possible D match to TRBD1 (5 bases). Germline CDR1 reads ENHRY; CDR2 reads SYGVKD. The CDR3 runs to 14 residues. V gave up 4 bases and J gave up 3 bases, with 12 bases separating them. The CDR3: CAISARGADTEAFF. For the CDR3, the DNA is TGTGCCATCAGTGCACGAGGGGCCGACACTGAAGCTTTCTTT.

In its sample, this clonotype was seen many times. The chain is built from TRBV5-1 and TRBJ2-7; TRBD1 might be the D (6 bases). Trimming removed 4 bases at V and 1 base at J, with 9 bases between. CDR3 length equals 13 residues. Germline CDR1 reads SGHRS; CDR2 reads YFSETQ. CDR3 coding DNA: TGCGCCAGCAGCCGCACAGGGTCCTACGAGCAGTACTTC. Its translation: CASSRTGSYEQYF.

There are many counts of this clonotype. This may be a read error, as it is one base from a much larger clone. The CDR3 ends on some other residue instead of the conserved phenylalanine or tryptophan, so this is likely a read error. The chain joins TRBV28 to TRBJ2-7, with TRBD1 matching over 10 bases. Germline V gives CDR1 MDHEN, CDR2 SYDVKM. Trimming removed 5 bases from V and 1 base from J; junction bases left unmatched: 5. The CDR3 runs 15 residues. CDR3 in amino acids: CASSQLGQGSYEQYL. As DNA, the CDR3 is TGTGCCAGCAGTCAACTGGGACAGGGGTCCTACGAGCAGTACCTC.

The chain uses TRBV4-2 and TRBJ1-5; D unclear. Germline V gene sequence: CDR1 LGHNA, CDR2 YNFKEQ. The CDR3 totals 13 residues. The V end was cut by 0 bases, the J end by 4 bases, with 4 bases between. The CDR3 DNA sequence: TGTGCCAGCAGCCAAGACGTGAATCAGCCCCAGCATTTT. As protein: CASSQDVNQPQHF.

This clonotype has a handful of counts. The rearrangement joins TRBV20-1 to TRBJ1-2; D gene uncertain. Germline lookup yields CDR1 DFQATT and CDR2 SNEGSKA (reference sequence). CDR3 length: 13 amino acids. Deletions cut 3 bases from V and 4 bases from J, with 12 bases between. The CDR3 DNA reads as TGCAGTGCTAGTCTTGAGTGGCTCTATGGCTACACCTTC. Translated: CSASLEWLYGYTF.

This clonotype appeared a few times. CDR3: CASSLMLAGGVTDTQYF. CDR3 DNA sequence: TGTGCCAGCAGCTTAATGTTAGCGGGGGGAGTAACAGATACGCAGTATTTT. V gene TRBV11-2 combines with J gene TRBJ2-3, with TRBD2 matching over 10 bases. The CDR3 loop spans 17 amino acids. Germline CDR1 reads SGHAT; CDR2 reads FQNNGV. V shed 2 bases and J 3 bases; nucleotides not matched to a gene: 8.

V gene TRBV25-1 combines with J gene TRBJ2-7; TRBD1 aligns across 12 bases. The CDR3 contains 17 residues. Germline V gene lookup returns CDR1 MGHDK and CDR2 SYGVNS. The V gene end was trimmed by 4 bases and the J gene end by 7 bases; junction bases not matched to a gene: 14. CDR3 region: CASSVIGGGTGGGEQYF. The CDR3 nucleotides read TGTGCCAGCAGTGTAATTGGGGGCGGGACAGGGGGCGGGGAGCAGTACTTC.

In nucleotides, the CDR3 is TGTGCCAGTAGTACGACAGTTTCCGGACAGAACACTGAAGCTTTCTTT. Translation: CASSTTVSGQNTEAFF. The chain uses TRBV19 and TRBJ1-1, with D possibly being TRBD1 (5 bases). Trimming cost V 4 bases and J 1 base, with 16 bases left between them. CDR3 length: 16 residues. The germline V gene has CDR1 LNHDA and CDR2 SQIVND (reference sequence). Full variable domain (outside the CDR3, taken from reference TRBV19 and TRBJ1-1): DGGITQSPKYLFRKEGQNVTLSCEQNLNHDAMYWYRQDPGQGLRLIYYSQIVNDFQKGDIAEGYSVSREKKESFPLTVTSAQKNPTAFYLCASSTTVSGQNTEAFFGQGTRLTVV.

The sample holds many counts of this clonotype. The V gene is TRBV11-2, the J gene TRBJ2-7, with a tentative D call TRBD2 (6 bases). Germline-derived CDR1 and CDR2 are SGHAT and FQNNGV. Trimming took 0 bases from V and 6 from J, leaving 12 bases between them. This CDR3 comprises 14 residues. The CDR3 region is CASSLDSAGPEQYF. For the CDR3, the DNA is TGTGCCAGCAGCTTAGATAGTGCGGGGCCCGAGCAGTACTTC.

Only a few counts were recorded for this clonotype. This chain links TRBV7-2 with TRBJ2-1, with D perhaps TRBD1 (6 bases). In germline, CDR1 is SGHTA, CDR2 FQGNSA. The CDR3 spans 14 residues. The V gene lost 1 base and the J gene lost 9 bases, with 13 bases spanning the gap. The CDR3 DNA reads TGTGCCAGCAGCTTAGGGGGGAAAGGGGGTGAGCAGTTCTTC. Encoded protein: CASSLGGKGGEQFF.

The V call is TRBV29-1, the J call TRBJ2-1; D not resolved. The tail of the sequence fits TRBJ2-7 better, so the J call may be wrong. This CDR3 has 15 amino acids. Germline V gene data show CDR1 as SQVTM and CDR2 as ANQGSEA. The CDR3 DNA reads TGCAGCGTTGAGTCTAGTCTGAGCTCCTACAATGAGCAGTACTTC. Protein: CSVESSLSSYNEQYF.

This clonotype has only a few counts. The chain links TRBV27 to TRBJ2-3; 8 nucleotides line up with TRBD2. Trimming cost V 8 bases and J 3 bases; bases outside gene matches: 4. This CDR3 comprises 13 residues. Germline CDR1 reads MNHEY; CDR2 reads SMNVEV (reference sequence). In DNA form, the CDR3 reads TGTGCCAGCGTGGGACTAGGTACAGATACGCAGTATTTT. This sequence encodes CASVGLGTDTQYF.

This clonotype came up many times. The chain combines TRBV3-1 with TRBJ2-5; the D gene could be TRBD1 or TRBD2 (7 bases each). This CDR3 contains 12 residues. V lost 3 bases to trimming and J lost 7 bases, with 9 bases between them. Germline-derived CDR1 and CDR2 are LGHDT and YNNKEL (reference sequence). The CDR3 protein is CASSHRGGTQYF. CDR3 nucleotides: TGTGCCAGCAGCCACAGGGGGGGGACCCAGTACTTC.

This clonotype was detected a few times. The chain couples TRBV7-3 to TRBJ2-1; TRBD1 might be the D (5 bases). In germline, CDR1 is SGHTA, CDR2 FQGTGA. The CDR3 spans 15 residues. V lost 4 bases and J lost 6, with 16 bases in between. CDR3 coding DNA: TGTGCCAGCAGCTACTCACCCCAGGGTGCCAATGAGCAGTTCTTC. Its protein is CASSYSPQGANEQFF.

This clonotype was recorded many times. The chain joins TRBV5-1 to TRBJ2-5; TRBD2 matches at 12 bases. Germline V gene data show CDR1 as SGHRS and CDR2 as YFSETQ. There are 15 residues in the CDR3. J lost 4 bases, V lost 3 bases, and 4 bases had no gene match. The DNA for the CDR3 is TGCGCCAGCAGCTACGGACTAGCGGGAAGAGAGACCCAGTACTTC. Translated: CASSYGLAGRETQYF.

For this clonotype: One junction end does not reproduce the germline sequence, and a read error may be involved. This chain joins TRBV7-7 and TRBJ2-2, with D hard to call. Germline CDR1 reads SSHAT; CDR2 reads FNYEAQ (reference sequence). The CDR3 sequence is 14 residues long. The CDR3 DNA follows: TGTGCTAGCAGCCTTCAGGAGAACACCGGGGAGCTGTTTTTT. It specifies CASSLQENTGELFF.

This clonotype was recorded at least ten times. This rearrangement joins TRBV3-1 to TRBJ2-5; D might be TRBD1 (5 bases). Germline V gives CDR1 LGHDT, CDR2 YNNKEL (reference sequence). This CDR3 has 14 amino acids. V was clipped by 3 bases and J by 1 base, with 9 bases between them. This CDR3 reads CASSHDRFQETQYF. CDR3 sequence (DNA): TGTGCCAGCAGCCACGACAGATTCCAAGAGACCCAGTACTTC.

This clonotype has a handful of counts. The chain uses TRBV27 and TRBJ2-2, with D perhaps TRBD1 (6 bases). V lost 4 bases and J lost 2, with 14 bases in between. This CDR3 is built from 16 residues. Looked up from germline, CDR1 is MNHEY and CDR2 is SMNVEV (reference sequence). The CDR3 here is CASSSLYRANTGELFF. Here the CDR3 DNA reads TGTGCCAGCAGTTCCCTTTACAGGGCAAACACCGGGGAGCTGTTTTTT.